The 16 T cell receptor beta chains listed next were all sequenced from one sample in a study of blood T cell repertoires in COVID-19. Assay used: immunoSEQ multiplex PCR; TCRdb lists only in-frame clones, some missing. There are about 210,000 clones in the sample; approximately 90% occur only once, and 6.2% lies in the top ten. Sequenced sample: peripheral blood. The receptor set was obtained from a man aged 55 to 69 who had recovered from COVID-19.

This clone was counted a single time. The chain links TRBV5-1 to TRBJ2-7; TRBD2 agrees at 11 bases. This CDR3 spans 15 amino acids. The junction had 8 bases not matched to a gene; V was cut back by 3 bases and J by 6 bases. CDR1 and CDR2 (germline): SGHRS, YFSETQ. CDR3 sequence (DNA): TGCGCCAGCAGCTCGGGACTAGCGGTATCGGGCGAGCAGTACTTC. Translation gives CASSSGLAVSGEQYF.

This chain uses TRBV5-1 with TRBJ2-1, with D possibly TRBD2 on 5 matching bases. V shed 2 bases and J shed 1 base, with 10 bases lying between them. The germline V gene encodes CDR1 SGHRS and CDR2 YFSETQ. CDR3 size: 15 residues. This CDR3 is CASSLTGRSYNEQFF. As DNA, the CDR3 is TGCGCCAGCAGCTTAACGGGAAGGTCCTACAATGAGCAGTTCTTC.

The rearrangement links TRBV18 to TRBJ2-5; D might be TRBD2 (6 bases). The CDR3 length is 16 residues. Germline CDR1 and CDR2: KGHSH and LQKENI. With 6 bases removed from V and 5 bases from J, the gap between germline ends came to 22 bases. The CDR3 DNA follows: TGTGCCAGCTCCCCCGCCTTGACTAGTCGGCGTGAGACCCAGTACTTC. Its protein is CASSPALTSRRETQYF.

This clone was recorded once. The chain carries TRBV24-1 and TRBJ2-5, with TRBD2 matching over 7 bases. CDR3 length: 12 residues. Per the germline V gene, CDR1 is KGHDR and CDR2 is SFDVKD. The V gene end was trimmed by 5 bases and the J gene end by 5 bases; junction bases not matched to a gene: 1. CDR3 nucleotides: TGTGCCACCAGTGGGGGGGGTGAGACCCAGTACTTC. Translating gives CATSGGGETQYF.

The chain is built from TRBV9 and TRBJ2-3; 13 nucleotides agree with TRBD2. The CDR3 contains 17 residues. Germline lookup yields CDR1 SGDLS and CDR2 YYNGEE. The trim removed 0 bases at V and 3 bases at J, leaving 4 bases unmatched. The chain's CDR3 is CASSVGLAGGLTDTQYF. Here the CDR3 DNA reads TGTGCCAGCAGCGTAGGACTAGCGGGAGGATTAACAGATACGCAGTATTTT.

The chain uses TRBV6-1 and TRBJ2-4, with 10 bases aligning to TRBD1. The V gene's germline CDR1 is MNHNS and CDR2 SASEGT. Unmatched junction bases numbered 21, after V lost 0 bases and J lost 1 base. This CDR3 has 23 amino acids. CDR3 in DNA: TGTGCCAGCAGTGAAGCCATCTTCCTACTCGACAGGGGGCGCGGTGCGGCCAAAAACATTCAGTACTTC. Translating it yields CASSEAIFLLDRGRGAAKNIQYF.

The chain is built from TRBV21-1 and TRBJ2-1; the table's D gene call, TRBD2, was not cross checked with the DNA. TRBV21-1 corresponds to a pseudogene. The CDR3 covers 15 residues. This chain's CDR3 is CASSLPVAVSNEQFF. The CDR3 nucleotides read TGTGCCAGCAGCCTTCCCGTAGCGGTAAGCAATGAGCAGTTCTTC.

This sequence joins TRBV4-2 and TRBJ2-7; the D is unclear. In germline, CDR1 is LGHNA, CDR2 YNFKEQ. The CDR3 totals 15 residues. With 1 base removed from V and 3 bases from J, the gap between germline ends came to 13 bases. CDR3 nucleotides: TGTGCCAGCAGCCAAGGGGCCATGACGCACTACGAGCAGTACTTC. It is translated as CASSQGAMTHYEQYF.

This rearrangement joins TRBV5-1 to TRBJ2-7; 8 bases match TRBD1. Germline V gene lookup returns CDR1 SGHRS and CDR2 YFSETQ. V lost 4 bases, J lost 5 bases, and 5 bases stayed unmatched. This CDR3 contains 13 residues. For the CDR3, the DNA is TGCGCCAGCAGCCCCGGACAGGGTGACGAGCAGTACTTC. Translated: CASSPGQGDEQYF. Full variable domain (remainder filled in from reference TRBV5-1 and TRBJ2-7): KAGVTQTPRYLIKTRGQQVTLSCSPISGHRSVSWYQQTPGQGLQFLFEYFSETQRNKGNFPGRFSGRQFSNSRSEMNVSTLELGDSALYLCASSPGQGDEQYFGPGTRLTVT.

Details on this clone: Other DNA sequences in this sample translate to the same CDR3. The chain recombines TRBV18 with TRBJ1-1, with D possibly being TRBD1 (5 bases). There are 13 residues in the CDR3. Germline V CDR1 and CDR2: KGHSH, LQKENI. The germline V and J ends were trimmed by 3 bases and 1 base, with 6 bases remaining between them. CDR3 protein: CASSPTGNTEAFF. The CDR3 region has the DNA TGTGCCAGCTCACCTACAGGGAACACTGAAGCTTTCTTT.

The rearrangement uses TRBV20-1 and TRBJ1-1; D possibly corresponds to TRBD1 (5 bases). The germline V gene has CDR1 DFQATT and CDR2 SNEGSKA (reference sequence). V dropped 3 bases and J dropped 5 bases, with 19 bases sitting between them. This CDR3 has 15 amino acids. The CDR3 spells CSASVVRGTGTEAFF. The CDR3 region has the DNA TGCAGTGCTAGTGTCGTTCGGGGGACTGGGACTGAAGCTTTCTTT.

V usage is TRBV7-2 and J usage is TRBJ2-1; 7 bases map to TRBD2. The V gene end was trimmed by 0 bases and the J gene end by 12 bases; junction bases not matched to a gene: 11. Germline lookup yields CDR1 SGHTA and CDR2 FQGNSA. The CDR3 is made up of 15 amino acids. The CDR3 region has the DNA TGTGCCAGCAGCTTAGCGGGGGGGATTACAATGTTGCAGTTCTTC. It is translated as CASSLAGGITMLQFF.

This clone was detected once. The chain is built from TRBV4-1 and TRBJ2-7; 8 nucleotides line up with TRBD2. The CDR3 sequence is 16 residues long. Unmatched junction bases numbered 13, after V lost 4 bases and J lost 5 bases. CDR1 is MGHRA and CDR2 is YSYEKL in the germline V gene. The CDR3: CASSREAAGVWDEQYF. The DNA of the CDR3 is TGCGCCAGCAGCCGCGAGGCAGCGGGAGTATGGGACGAGCAGTACTTC.

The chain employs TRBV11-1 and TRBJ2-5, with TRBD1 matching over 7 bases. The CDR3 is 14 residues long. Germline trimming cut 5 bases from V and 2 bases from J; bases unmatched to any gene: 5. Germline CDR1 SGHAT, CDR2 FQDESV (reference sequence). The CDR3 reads CASSPGTVQETQYF. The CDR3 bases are TGTGCCAGCAGCCCCGGGACAGTACAAGAGACCCAGTACTTC. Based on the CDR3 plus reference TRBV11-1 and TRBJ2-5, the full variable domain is EAEVAQSPRYKITEKSQAVAFWCDPISGHATLYWYRQILGQGPELLVQFQDESVVDDSQLPKDRFSAERLKGVDSTLKIQPAELGDSAMYLCASSPGTVQETQYFGPGTRLLVL.

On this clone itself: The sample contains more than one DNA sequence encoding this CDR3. The chain's CDR3 is CASSLGQGAGNTIYF. The CDR3 nucleotides read TGCGCCAGCAGCTTAGGACAGGGGGCAGGAAACACCATATATTTT. This chain links TRBV5-1 with TRBJ1-3; TRBD1 aligns across 11 bases. Germline CDR1 is SGHRS and CDR2 is YFSETQ. V was pared by 2 bases and J by 4 bases, with 2 bases of the junction left unmatched. This CDR3 is built from 15 residues.

The CDR3 region is CASSIAGAPGELFF. In nucleotides, the CDR3 is TGTGCCAGCAGCATAGCGGGAGCCCCCGGGGAGCTGTTTTTT. The genes are TRBV5-6 and TRBJ2-2; TRBD2 aligns across 9 bases. Looked up from germline, CDR1 is SGHDT and CDR2 is YYEEEE. V was pared by 4 bases and J by 6 bases, with 4 bases of the junction left unmatched. CDR3 length: 14 amino acids.